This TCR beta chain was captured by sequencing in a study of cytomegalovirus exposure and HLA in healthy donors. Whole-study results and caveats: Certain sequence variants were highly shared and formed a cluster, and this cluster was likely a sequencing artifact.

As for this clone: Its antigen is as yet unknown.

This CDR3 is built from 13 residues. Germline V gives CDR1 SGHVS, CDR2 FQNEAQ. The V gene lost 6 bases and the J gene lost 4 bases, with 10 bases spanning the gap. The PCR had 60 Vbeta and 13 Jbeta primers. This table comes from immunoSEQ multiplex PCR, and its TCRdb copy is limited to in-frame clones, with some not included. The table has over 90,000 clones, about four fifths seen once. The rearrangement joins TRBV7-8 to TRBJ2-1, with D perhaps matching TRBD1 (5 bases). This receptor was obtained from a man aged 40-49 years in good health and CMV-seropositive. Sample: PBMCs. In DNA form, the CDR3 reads TGTGCCAGCAGTCCCAGGGTGTACAATGAGCAGTTCTTC. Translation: CASSPRVYNEQFF.